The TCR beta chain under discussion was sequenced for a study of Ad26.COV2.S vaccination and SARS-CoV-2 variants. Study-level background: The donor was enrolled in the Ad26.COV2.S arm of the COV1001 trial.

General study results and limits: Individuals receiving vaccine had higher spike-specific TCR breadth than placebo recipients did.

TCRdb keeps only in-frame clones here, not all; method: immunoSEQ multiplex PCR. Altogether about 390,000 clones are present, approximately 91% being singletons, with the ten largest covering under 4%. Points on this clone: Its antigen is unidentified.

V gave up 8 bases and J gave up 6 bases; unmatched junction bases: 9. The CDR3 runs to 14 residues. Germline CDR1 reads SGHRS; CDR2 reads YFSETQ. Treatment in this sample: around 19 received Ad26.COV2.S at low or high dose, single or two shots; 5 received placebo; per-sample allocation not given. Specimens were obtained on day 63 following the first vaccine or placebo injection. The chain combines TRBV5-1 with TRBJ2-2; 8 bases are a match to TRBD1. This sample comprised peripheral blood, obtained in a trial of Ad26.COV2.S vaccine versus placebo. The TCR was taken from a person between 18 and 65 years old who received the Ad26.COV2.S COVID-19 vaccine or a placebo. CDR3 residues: CASGDRPFAGELFF. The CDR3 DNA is TGCGCCAGTGGGGACAGGCCGTTCGCCGGGGAGCTGTTTTTT. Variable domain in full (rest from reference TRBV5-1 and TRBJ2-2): KAGVTQTPRYLIKTRGQQVTLSCSPISGHRSVSWYQQTPGQGLQFLFEYFSETQRNKGNFPGRFSGRQFSNSRSEMNVSTLELGDSALYLCASGDRPFAGELFFGEGSRLTVL.